These 13 T cell receptor beta chains were sequenced from one sample in a study of CD8 T cells in Susac syndrome. Reverse transcription of roughly 0.45 to 1 ug RNA used random hexamers. TCRdb re-derived calls from the immunoSEQ multiplex PCR reads in MiXCR, one entry per CDR3 protein. This sample yields under 200,000 distinct CDR3 sequences, of which more than 90% are seen a single time; roughly 0.14% belongs to the top ten. Sequenced material: CD4+ T cells from PBMCs. Every receptor here comes from a human donor in good health.

This sequence joins TRBV30 and TRBJ2-3, with D maybe TRBD2 (5 bases). This CDR3 region has 14 residues. CDR1 GTSNPN and CDR2 SVGIG come from the germline V gene (reference sequence). V was shortened by 4 bases and J by 0 bases, with 11 bases between the two germline ends. The CDR3 DNA sequence: TGTGCCTGGACCAGCGGTACTAGCACAGATACGCAGTATTTT. Its translation is CAWTSGTSTDTQYF.

V and J are TRBV20-1 and TRBJ1-6; no definite D call. Germline CDR1 DFQATT, CDR2 SNEGSKA (reference sequence). This CDR3 region has 13 residues. V gave up 5 bases and J gave up 9 bases, with 14 bases separating them. The CDR3 DNA reads as TGCAGTGCTGCCGGGAACTCCCCTTCACCCCTCCACTTT. As protein: CSAAGNSPSPLHF.

This chain uses TRBV7-3 with TRBJ2-1; D possibly corresponds to TRBD1 (5 bases). This CDR3 is built from 13 residues. The germline CDR1 and CDR2 sequences are SGHTA and FQGTGA. Trimming stripped 5 bases from V and 8 bases from J, with 13 bases between. For the CDR3, the DNA is TGTGCCAGCAGCCCCCAGGGTGGGTATGAGCAGTTCTTC. Protein sequence: CASSPQGGYEQFF. The entire variable domain, with the rest obtained from reference TRBV7-3 and TRBJ2-1, is as follows: GAGVSQTPSNKVTEKGKYVELRCDPISGHTALYWYRQSLGQGPEFLIYFQGTGAADDSGLPNDRFFAVRPEGSVSTLKIQRTERGDSAVYLCASSPQGGYEQFFGPGTRLTVL.

The chain is built from TRBV9 and TRBJ2-1; TRBD2 matches 13 bases. CDR1 and CDR2 from the germline V gene are SGDLS and YYNGEE. The V gene end was trimmed by 4 bases and the J gene end by 0 bases; junction bases not matched to a gene: 7. CDR3 length: 18 residues. CDR3 region: CASSSLAGGRRSYNEQFF. CDR3 DNA sequence: TGTGCCAGCAGCTCACTAGCGGGGGGGCGCCGCTCCTACAATGAGCAGTTCTTC.

V and J are TRBV20-1 and TRBJ1-2; D is perhaps TRBD1 (6 bases). Germline lookup yields CDR1 DFQATT and CDR2 SNEGSKA (reference sequence). This CDR3 comprises 13 residues. Trimming shortened V by 3 bases and J by 6 bases, and 14 bases separated the two germline ends. The DNA of the CDR3 is TGCAGTGCTAGGGGGGGCAGGCCGGATGGCTACACCTTC. Protein: CSARGGRPDGYTF.

This clonotype was counted once. The chain carries TRBV12-3 or TRBV12-4 and TRBJ2-1, with unresolved D. V was pared by 3 bases and J by 6 bases, with 9 bases between. The CDR3 has 13 residues. The DNA for the CDR3 is TGTGCCAGCAGTTTTTCAAGGTCCAATGAGCAGTTCTTC. It encodes CASSFSRSNEQFF.

This sequence joins TRBV15 and TRBJ1-1; D gene unclear. With 8 bases removed from V and 3 bases from J, the gap between germline ends came to 13 bases. Germline CDR1 LNHNV, CDR2 YYDKDF (reference sequence). There are 13 residues in the CDR3. CDR3 bases: TGTGCCACCTCGGAGGGTCGGGACACTGAAGCTTTCTTT. Protein sequence: CATSEGRDTEAFF.

CDR3 DNA sequence: TGTGCCAGCATTAACAGTCTTCTGGAGACCCAGTACTTC. Protein sequence: CASINSLLETQYF. This sequence joins TRBV25-1 and TRBJ2-5; the D is unclear. CDR3 size: 13 residues. The V gene's germline CDR1 is MGHDK and CDR2 SYGVNS. V lost 7 bases and J 5 bases, leaving 14 bases between the germline ends. Complete variable domain (other parts from reference TRBV25-1 and TRBJ2-5): EADIYQTPRYLVIGTGKKITLECSQTMGHDKMYWYQQDPGMELHLIHYSYGVNSTEKGDLSSESTVSRIRTEHFPLTLESARPSHTSQYLCASINSLLETQYFGPGTRLLVL.

This chain connects TRBV20-1 to TRBJ1-2; no firm D call. V was shortened by 3 bases and J by 8 bases, with 19 bases between the two germline ends. The CDR3 sequence is 14 residues long. The V gene's germline CDR1 is DFQATT and CDR2 SNEGSKA (reference sequence). This CDR3 reads CSARKDPLFGGYTF. The CDR3 bases are TGCAGTGCTAGGAAGGACCCCCTCTTCGGCGGCTACACCTTC.

The chain has TRBV19 and TRBJ1-1, with D uncertain. Trimming took off 7 bases at V and 6 bases at J, with 9 bases between the two ends. The CDR3 extends over 11 amino acids. The V gene's germline CDR1 is LNHDA and CDR2 SQIVND (reference sequence). In DNA form, the CDR3 reads TGTGCCAGTACGAAGGAGTCTGAAGCTTTCTTT. Encoded protein: CASTKESEAFF.

The V gene is TRBV20-1, the J gene TRBJ2-5; 8 bases line up with TRBD2. CDR1 is DFQATT and CDR2 is SNEGSKA in the germline V gene (reference sequence). V dropped 1 base and J dropped 4; count of bases not matched to a gene: 2. The CDR3 length is 13 residues. CDR3 sequence reads: CSARVGGGETQYF. The CDR3 DNA reads as TGCAGTGCTAGAGTCGGGGGGGGAGAGACCCAGTACTTC.

The chain recombines TRBV4-3 with TRBJ1-1, with 9 nucleotides matching TRBD1. The CDR3 consists of 14 residues. The V and J ends lost 3 bases and 11 bases, in that order; junction bases with no gene match: 10. Germline loops: CDR1 LGHNA, CDR2 YSLEER. The CDR3 region has the DNA TGCGCCAGCAGCCAGACACCGGGACAGGGAGAGGCTTTCTTT. It encodes CASSQTPGQGEAFF.

V is TRBV7-2 and J is TRBJ2-1; no reliable D call. Trimming stripped 5 bases from V and 0 bases from J, with 8 bases between. Germline CDR1 reads SGHTA; CDR2 reads FQGNSA. The CDR3 covers 14 residues. CDR3 bases: TGTGCCAGCAGCACCTCACCCTCCTACAATGAGCAGTTCTTC. Protein: CASSTSPSYNEQFF.